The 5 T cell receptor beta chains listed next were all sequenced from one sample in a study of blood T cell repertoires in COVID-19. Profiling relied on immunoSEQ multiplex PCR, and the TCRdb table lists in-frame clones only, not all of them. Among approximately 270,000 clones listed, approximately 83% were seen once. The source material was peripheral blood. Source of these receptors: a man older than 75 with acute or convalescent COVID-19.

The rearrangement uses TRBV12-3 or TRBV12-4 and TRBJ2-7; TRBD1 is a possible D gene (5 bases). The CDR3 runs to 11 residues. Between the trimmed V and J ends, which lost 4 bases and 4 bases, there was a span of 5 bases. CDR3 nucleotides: TGTGCCAGCAGTTACAGGTACGAGCAGTACTTC. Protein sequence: CASSYRYEQYF.

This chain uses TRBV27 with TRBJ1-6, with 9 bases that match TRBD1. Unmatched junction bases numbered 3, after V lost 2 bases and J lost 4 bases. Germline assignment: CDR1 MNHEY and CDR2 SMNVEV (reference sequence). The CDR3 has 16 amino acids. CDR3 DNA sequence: TGTGCCAGCAGTTTAAGTGGGACAGGGTATAATTCACCCCTCCACTTT. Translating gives CASSLSGTGYNSPLHF.

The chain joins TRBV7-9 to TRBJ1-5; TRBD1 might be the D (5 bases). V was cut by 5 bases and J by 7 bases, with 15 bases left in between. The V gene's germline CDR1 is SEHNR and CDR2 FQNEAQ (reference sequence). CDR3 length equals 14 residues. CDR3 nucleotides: TGTGCCAGCAGCACCGGCCTCCGGGGGCAGCCCCAGCATTTT. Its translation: CASSTGLRGQPQHF. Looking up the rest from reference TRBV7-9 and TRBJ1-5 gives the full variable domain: DTGVSQNPRHKITKRGQNVTFRCDPISEHNRLYWYRQTLGQGPEFLTYFQNEAQLEKSRLLSDRFSAERPKGSFSTLEIQRTEQGDSAMYLCASSTGLRGQPQHFGDGTRLSIL.

The CDR3 DNA reads TGTGCCAGCTCAACCATGACAGGGACGGACGACTATGGCTACACCTTC. Translation gives CASSTMTGTDDYGYTF. This chain links TRBV18 with TRBJ1-2, with TRBD1 matching 7 bases. The CDR3 totals 16 residues. Looked up from germline, CDR1 is KGHSH and CDR2 is LQKENI. Trimming cost V 5 bases and J 3 bases; bases outside gene matches: 12.

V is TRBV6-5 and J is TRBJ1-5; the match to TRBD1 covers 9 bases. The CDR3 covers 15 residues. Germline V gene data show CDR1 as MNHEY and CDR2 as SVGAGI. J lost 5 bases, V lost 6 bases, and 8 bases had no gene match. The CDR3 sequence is CASRGTGRGDQPQHF. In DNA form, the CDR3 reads TGTGCCAGCAGGGGGACAGGGAGGGGGGATCAGCCCCAGCATTTT.